A single sample gave rise to the 26 T cell receptor beta chains below, sequenced in a study of T cells in Graves' hyperthyroidism and ophthalmopathy. TCR beta CDR3 regions were amplified from RNA transcripts. Carried out on the TCR CDR3, a first-round RT-PCR used the HTBI primer set. TCRdb used MiXCR to reprocess the multiplex PCR reads, holding one entry per CDR3 protein. The data show 660,000 or so distinct CDR3 sequences, more than 20% seen once. The specimen was blood. These receptor sequences come from a man between 25 and 39 years old with Graves' ophthalmopathy.

This clonotype was found a few times. The V gene is TRBV7-2, the J gene TRBJ2-1; TRBD1 aligns across 9 bases. This CDR3 comprises 15 residues. V trimming: 1 base; J trimming: 4 bases; junction bases outside the gene matches: 2. Germline lookup yields CDR1 SGHTA and CDR2 FQGNSA. Here the CDR3 reads CASSLEGQGYNEQFF. CDR3 nucleotides: TGTGCCAGCAGCTTAGAGGGACAGGGTTACAATGAGCAGTTCTTC.

This clonotype occurred once. The V and J genes are TRBV6-1 and TRBJ1-1; D is ambiguous. V lost 6 bases and J 6 bases, leaving 11 bases between the germline ends. The germline gives CDR1 MNHNS, CDR2 SASEGT. CDR3 length equals 12 residues. CDR3 nucleotides: TGTGCCAGCAGAGTAGTCCTGTCTGAAGCTTTCTTT. Its translation is CASRVVLSEAFF.

The rearrangement links TRBV20-1 to TRBJ2-1; the match to TRBD2 covers 8 bases. The CDR3 sequence is 15 residues long. With V trimmed by 5 bases and J by 7 bases, 13 bases remained unmatched. Germline loops: CDR1 DFQATT, CDR2 SNEGSKA (reference sequence). CDR3 DNA sequence: TGCAGTGCTCGCCGCGGGGGGTCAGTCTTTAATGAGCAGTTCTTC. This sequence encodes CSARRGGSVFNEQFF.

The table lists this clonotype with a few counts. This chain uses TRBV20-1 with TRBJ1-2, with D possibly TRBD1 on 5 matching bases. CDR1 DFQATT and CDR2 SNEGSKA come from the germline V gene (reference sequence). Trimming shortened V by 3 bases and J by 5 bases, and 16 bases separated the two germline ends. The CDR3 covers 14 residues. The CDR3 reads CSARDPGTEYGYTF. In DNA, the CDR3 is TGCAGTGCTAGGGACCCCGGGACGGAGTATGGCTACACCTTC.

This clonotype was detected many times. V usage is TRBV11-2 and J usage is TRBJ1-1; D is possibly TRBD1 (5 bases). Germline V CDR1 and CDR2: SGHAT, FQNNGV. CDR3 length: 16 amino acids. V was clipped by 5 bases and J by 4 bases, with 20 bases between them. The CDR3 DNA follows: TGTGCCAGCAGCCTTATTGCCGACAGACAGTCCACTGAAGCTTTCTTT. Amino acids: CASSLIADRQSTEAFF.

This clonotype was seen only a few times. The gene calls are TRBV20-1 and TRBJ2-1, with D uncertain. Germline CDR1 reads DFQATT; CDR2 reads SNEGSKA (reference sequence). The V end was cut by 3 bases, the J end by 8 bases, with 11 bases between. This CDR3 contains 12 residues. CDR3 sequence: CSASPAVYEQFF. The DNA of the CDR3 is TGCAGTGCTAGTCCCGCGGTTTATGAGCAGTTCTTC.

A few counts support this clonotype. The chain links TRBV29-1 to TRBJ2-3, with 10 bases identical to TRBD1. With V trimmed by 7 bases and J by 9 bases, 4 bases remained unmatched. This CDR3 comprises 11 residues. Germline V CDR1 and CDR2: SQVTM, ANQGSEA. The CDR3 sequence is CSGDRGLTQYF. DNA for the CDR3: TGCAGCGGAGACAGGGGGCTCACGCAGTATTTT.

About this clonotype: Compared with germline, one end of the junction differs, possibly owing to a read error. The CDR3 DNA follows: TGTGCCAGCAGCCTCCGGGCTCCTCTCTACAATGGGCAGTTCTTC. Its translation is CASSLRAPLYNGQFF. The V call is TRBV27, the J call TRBJ2-1; no definite D call. The CDR3 has 15 amino acids. Germline lookup yields CDR1 MNHEY and CDR2 SMNVEV (reference sequence).

V is TRBV7-2 and J is TRBJ1-2, with a weak D call TRBD1 (5 bases). The CDR3 contains 15 residues. With 5 bases removed from V and 8 bases from J, the gap between germline ends came to 21 bases. CDR1 and CDR2 from the germline V gene are SGHTA and FQGNSA. The CDR3 here is CASSTAGTPRDGYTF. In nucleotides, the CDR3 is TGTGCCAGCAGCACGGCCGGGACTCCCAGAGACGGCTACACCTTC.

This clonotype showed up just a few times. The junction differs from germline at one of its ends, possibly a read error. V gene TRBV7-3 combines with J gene TRBJ2-3, with 11 bases that match TRBD2. This CDR3 has 15 amino acids. In germline, CDR1 is SGHTA, CDR2 FQGTGA. The CDR3 reads CASNLTSGRLDTQYF. DNA for the CDR3: TGTGCCAGCAACTTAACTAGCGGGAGACTGGATACGCAGTATTTT.

The chain is built from TRBV19 and TRBJ2-1; 10 positions agree with TRBD2. Trimming at V came to 3 bases and at J to 9 bases, leaving 5 bases not matched to a gene. Germline V lookup: CDR1 LNHDA, CDR2 SQIVND (reference sequence). The CDR3 extends over 14 amino acids. For the CDR3, the DNA is TGTGCCAGTAGTATCTCTAGCGGGAGACGTGAGCAGTTCTTC. Protein: CASSISSGRREQFF.

V usage is TRBV19 and J usage is TRBJ1-4; no clear D gene. Trimming took off 3 bases at V and 5 bases at J, with 7 bases between the two ends. There are 13 residues in the CDR3. Germline V gene lookup returns CDR1 LNHDA and CDR2 SQIVND (reference sequence). CDR3 protein: CASSIFHNEKLFF. CDR3 nucleotide sequence: TGTGCCAGTAGTATCTTCCACAATGAAAAACTGTTTTTT.

This clonotype came up a few times. J is TRBJ1-4 and V is TRBV7-2; D is perhaps TRBD1 (6 bases). This CDR3 spans 15 amino acids. Germline loops: CDR1 SGHTA, CDR2 FQGNSA. V was clipped by 6 bases and J by 7 bases, with 18 bases between them. DNA for the CDR3: TGTGCCAGCAGAACTGCGGGGGCACGGGGTGAAAAACTGTTTTTT. The encoded protein is CASRTAGARGEKLFF.

The V and J genes are TRBV15 and TRBJ2-5, with D tentatively TRBD1 (5 bases). Trimming took 0 bases from V and 4 from J, leaving 9 bases between them. The CDR3 loop spans 14 amino acids. Germline lookup yields CDR1 LNHNV and CDR2 YYDKDF (reference sequence). CDR3 loop: CATSRDQGVETQYF. Written as DNA, the CDR3 is TGTGCCACCAGCAGAGATCAAGGGGTAGAGACCCAGTACTTC.

This clonotype occurred many times. The V gene is TRBV28, the J gene TRBJ2-7, with TRBD1 matching over 8 bases. CDR1 is MDHEN and CDR2 is SYDVKM in the germline V gene. The CDR3 contains 14 residues. V was clipped by 4 bases and J by 1 base; unmatched bases: 3. Here the CDR3 DNA reads TGTGCCAGCAGTTCAGGGGACAGGTCCTACGAGCAGTACTTC. It is translated as CASSSGDRSYEQYF.

This clonotype appeared many times. The V and J genes are TRBV11-2 and TRBJ2-2; D unclear. This CDR3 contains 14 residues. V was cut by 5 bases and J by 4 bases, with 11 bases left in between. Germline lookup yields CDR1 SGHAT and CDR2 FQNNGV. CDR3 protein: CASSVSLGTGELFF. As DNA, the CDR3 is TGTGCCAGCAGCGTCTCCCTTGGCACCGGGGAGCTGTTTTTT.

This clonotype has a handful of counts. The chain joins TRBV2 to TRBJ2-5; no definite D call. CDR1 and CDR2 from the germline V gene are SNHLY and FYNNEI. The CDR3 extends over 12 amino acids. With 6 bases removed from V and 5 bases from J, the gap between germline ends came to 10 bases. CDR3 sequence: CASSKLEETQYF. In DNA form, the CDR3 reads TGTGCCAGCAGCAAGTTGGAGGAGACCCAGTACTTC.

This clonotype was recorded many times. This sequence joins TRBV11-2 and TRBJ2-1; 9 bases map to TRBD2. The CDR3 is 14 residues long. J gave up 3 bases and V 8 bases, and 5 bases lay outside the gene matches. Germline-derived CDR1 and CDR2 are SGHAT and FQNNGV. The CDR3 nucleotides read TGTGCCAGCGATAGAGCGGGAGGCTACAATGAGCAGTTCTTC. Protein product: CASDRAGGYNEQFF.

The V and J genes are TRBV6-1 and TRBJ2-3; 8 bases are shared with TRBD1. J gave up 3 bases and V 8 bases, and 10 bases lay outside the gene matches. In germline, CDR1 is MNHNS, CDR2 SASEGT. The CDR3 is made up of 15 amino acids. CDR3 in DNA: TGTGCCAGCCGGGCAGGGGGCGTAGAGACAGATACGCAGTATTTT. This gives the protein CASRAGGVETDTQYF.

The chain recombines TRBV4-2 with TRBJ2-3; D is unclear. V lost 0 bases and J lost 2, with 9 bases in between. The germline V gene encodes CDR1 LGHNA and CDR2 YNFKEQ. This CDR3 spans 15 amino acids. CDR3 sequence reads: CASSQDSSPTDTQYF. CDR3 DNA: TGTGCCAGCAGCCAAGATAGTAGCCCCACAGATACGCAGTATTTT.

This clonotype has at least ten counts. This rearrangement joins TRBV6-2 or TRBV6-3 to TRBJ2-7, with unresolved D. The length of the CDR3 is 13 residues. With 0 bases removed from V and 3 bases from J, the gap between germline ends came to 6 bases. Germline lookup yields CDR1 MNHEY and CDR2 SVGEGT. The CDR3 protein is CASSYSRDYEQYF. The CDR3 DNA follows: TGTGCCAGCAGTTACTCCCGAGACTACGAGCAGTACTTC.

This clonotype was observed a handful of times. The V call is TRBV6-2 or TRBV6-3, the J call TRBJ2-7; 7 nucleotides align to TRBD1. Trimming removed 4 bases from V and 2 bases from J; junction bases left unmatched: 11. The CDR3 runs to 16 residues. Germline V lookup: CDR1 MNHEY, CDR2 SVGEGT. The CDR3 loop is CASSSFQTGTPYEQYF. The CDR3 nucleotides read TGTGCCAGCAGTTCCTTTCAGACAGGGACACCCTACGAGCAGTACTTC.

V usage is TRBV4-3 and J usage is TRBJ1-5, with 7 bases lining up with TRBD1. With 4 bases clipped from V and 10 bases from J, the junction kept 10 bases outside the gene matches. The CDR3 consists of 14 residues. Germline-derived CDR1 and CDR2 are LGHNA and YSLEER. The CDR3 reads CASSPMTGSPPQHF. As DNA, the CDR3 is TGCGCCAGCAGCCCTATGACAGGGTCGCCACCCCAGCATTTT.

This clonotype showed up just a few times. V is TRBV28 and J is TRBJ2-7, with 10 nucleotides matching TRBD1. The CDR3 is 16 residues long. The J segment lost 7 bases and the V segment lost 5 bases, leaving 14 bases of the junction unmatched. Germline values: CDR1 MDHEN, CDR2 SYDVKM. CDR3 sequence reads: CASSLFRDRGLREQYF. CDR3 in DNA: TGTGCCAGCAGTCTGTTCCGGGACAGGGGTTTAAGGGAGCAGTACTTC.

This clonotype was counted many times. The chain couples TRBV28 to TRBJ1-1; TRBD1 might be the D (6 bases). V dropped 5 bases and J dropped 1 base, with 14 bases sitting between them. Germline V gene data show CDR1 as MDHEN and CDR2 as SYDVKM. This CDR3 is 15 amino acids long. CDR3 amino acids: CASSHPGAGNTEAFF. The CDR3 bases are TGTGCCAGCAGTCACCCAGGGGCAGGGAACACTGAAGCTTTCTTT.

This chain joins TRBV5-5 and TRBJ2-5; no reliable D call. Germline CDR1 SGHKS, CDR2 YYEKEE (reference sequence). This CDR3 has 16 residues. The V and J ends lost 2 bases and 5 bases respectively, with 19 bases between them. The CDR3 region is CASSFSSGGRIETQYF. For the CDR3, the DNA is TGTGCCAGCAGCTTTAGTTCGGGCGGACGTATTGAGACCCAGTACTTC.